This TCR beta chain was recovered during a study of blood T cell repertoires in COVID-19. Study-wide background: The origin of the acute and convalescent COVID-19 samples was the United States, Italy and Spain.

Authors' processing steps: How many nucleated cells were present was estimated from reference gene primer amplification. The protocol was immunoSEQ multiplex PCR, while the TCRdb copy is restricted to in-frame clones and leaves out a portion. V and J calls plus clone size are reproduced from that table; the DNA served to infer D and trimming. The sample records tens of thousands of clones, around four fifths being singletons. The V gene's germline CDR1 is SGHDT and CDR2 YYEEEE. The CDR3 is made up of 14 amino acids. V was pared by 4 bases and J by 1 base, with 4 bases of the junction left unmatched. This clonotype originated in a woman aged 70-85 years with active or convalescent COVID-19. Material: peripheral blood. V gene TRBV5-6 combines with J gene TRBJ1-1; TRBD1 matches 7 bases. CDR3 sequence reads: CASSHYRGNTEAFF. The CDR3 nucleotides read TGTGCCAGCAGCCACTACAGGGGGAACACTGAAGCTTTCTTT. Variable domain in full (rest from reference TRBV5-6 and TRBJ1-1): DAGVTQSPTHLIKTRGQQVTLRCSPKSGHDTVSWYQQALGQGPQFIFQYYEEEERQRGNFPDRFSGHQFPNYSSELNVNALLLGDSALYLCASSHYRGNTEAFFGQGTRLTVV.